Listed below are T cell receptor beta chains from one sample, sequenced in a study of blood T cell repertoires in COVID-19. Sequencing used immunoSEQ multiplex PCR; TCRdb keeps in-frame clones, though not all of them. The table lists about 43,000 clones, approximately 80% of them singletons. Sequencing used peripheral blood. The receptors shown here come from a woman in her sixties with acute or convalescent COVID-19. CDR3s include the opening cysteine and the closing phenylalanine or tryptophan. Each record gives: V gene, D gene, clone size, J gene, CDR3 DNA, CDR3 protein. D genes are given only for firm matches. Clone size is shown for a subset of rows, as once, few, many or a class of expanded clone.

v_gene: TRBV19; d_gene: .; abundance: .; j_gene: TRBJ1-4; CDR3nt: TGTGCCAGTAGTCTCACCCACCGGGGGTCGGATGAAAAACTGTTTTTT; CDR3aa: CASSLTHRGSDEKLFF
v_gene: TRBV27; d_gene: .; abundance: .; j_gene: TRBJ1-4; CDR3nt: TGTGCCAGCAGTAACAGGGCTTCAACTAATGAAAAACTGTTTTTT; CDR3aa: CASSNRASTNEKLFF
v_gene: TRBV7-2; d_gene: TRBD1; abundance: .; j_gene: TRBJ1-6; CDR3nt: TGTGCCAGCAGCTTAGTATTCAGACAGGGGCATACACCCCTCCACTTT; CDR3aa: CASSLVFRQGHTPLHF
v_gene: TRBV24-1; d_gene: TRBD2; abundance: .; j_gene: TRBJ2-2; CDR3nt: TGTGCCACCAGTGGGCCAGCGGGGAGTACGAACACCGGGGAGCTGTTTTTT; CDR3aa: CATSGPAGSTNTGELFF
v_gene: TRBV10-3; d_gene: TRBD1; abundance: .; j_gene: TRBJ1-6; CDR3nt: TGTGCCTCTTCCCGGGACAGTAATAATTCACCCCTCCACTTT; CDR3aa: CASSRDSNNSPLHF
v_gene: TRBV6-5; d_gene: TRBD1; abundance: .; j_gene: TRBJ1-1; CDR3nt: TGTGCCAGCAGCCACCCCACAGGGGGCACTGAAGCTTTCTTT; CDR3aa: CASSHPTGGTEAFF
v_gene: TRBV3-1/TRBV3-2; d_gene: TRBD1; abundance: .; j_gene: TRBJ2-7; CDR3nt: TGTGCCAGCAGCCCGGGACAGGCGGACGAGCAGTACTTC; CDR3aa: CASSPGQADEQYF
v_gene: TRBV11-2; d_gene: TRBD2; abundance: few; j_gene: TRBJ2-4; CDR3nt: TGTGCCAGCAGCGAGGCTAGCGGAGTAGCCAAAAACATTCAGTACTTC; CDR3aa: CASSEASGVAKNIQYF
v_gene: TRBV6-2/TRBV6-3; d_gene: .; abundance: .; j_gene: TRBJ1-3; CDR3nt: TGTGCCAGCAGCAAAATCGGGTCACCGAGGAGAGGAAACACCATATATTTT; CDR3aa: CASSKIGSPRRGNTIYF
v_gene: TRBV30; d_gene: TRBD2; abundance: once; j_gene: TRBJ2-2; CDR3nt: TGTGCCTGGAGTGTACCCGGGGGGGGGAACACCGGGGAGCTGTTTTTT; CDR3aa: CAWSVPGGGNTGELFF
v_gene: TRBV7-8; d_gene: TRBD1; abundance: .; j_gene: TRBJ2-3; CDR3nt: TGTGCCAGCAGCTTATGGGGGACAGAGTACACAGATACGCAGTATTTT; CDR3aa: CASSLWGTEYTDTQYF
v_gene: TRBV7-8; d_gene: TRBD1; abundance: once; j_gene: TRBJ1-6; CDR3nt: TGTGCCAGCAGCTTAGTGGGACAGCACCAAGGGACCTCCTATAATTCACCCCTCCACTTT; CDR3aa: CASSLVGQHQGTSYNSPLHF
v_gene: TRBV5-4; d_gene: TRBD1; abundance: few; j_gene: TRBJ1-2; CDR3nt: TGTGCCAGCAGCCTGGAGGGGGCGTACTATGGCTACACCTTC; CDR3aa: CASSLEGAYYGYTF
v_gene: TRBV9; d_gene: TRBD1; abundance: few; j_gene: TRBJ1-3; CDR3nt: TGTGCCAGCAGCGATCGGACAGGCTACTCTGGAAACACCATATATTTT; CDR3aa: CASSDRTGYSGNTIYF
v_gene: TRBV30; d_gene: .; abundance: once; j_gene: TRBJ2-6; CDR3nt: TGTGCCTGGAGGGGGGCCTCTGGGGCCAACGTCCTGACTTTC; CDR3aa: CAWRGASGANVLTF
v_gene: TRBV19; d_gene: .; abundance: .; j_gene: TRBJ2-1; CDR3nt: TGTGCCAGTAGTCGGGGGGCTTTTGAGCAGTTCTTC; CDR3aa: CASSRGAFEQFF
v_gene: TRBV5-1; d_gene: TRBD1; abundance: .; j_gene: TRBJ1-2; CDR3nt: TGCGCCAGCAGCCTTGACAGGGGTGGATATGGCTACACCTTC; CDR3aa: CASSLDRGGYGYTF
v_gene: TRBV11-2; d_gene: TRBD1; abundance: .; j_gene: TRBJ1-2; CDR3nt: TGTGCCAGCAGCTTGTCCGGGGACAGGGGGCGGAGTGGCTACACCTTC; CDR3aa: CASSLSGDRGRSGYTF
v_gene: TRBV7-9; d_gene: .; abundance: .; j_gene: TRBJ2-3; CDR3nt: TGTGCCAGCACCCCTGCCCGATGGGGGGCAGATACGCAGTATTTT; CDR3aa: CASTPARWGADTQYF
v_gene: TRBV19; d_gene: .; abundance: .; j_gene: TRBJ1-6; CDR3nt: TGTGCCAGTAGTCCCCGGGCAGGGGTAACCAATTCACCCCTCCACTTT; CDR3aa: CASSPRAGVTNSPLHF
v_gene: TRBV11-2; d_gene: .; abundance: .; j_gene: TRBJ1-6; CDR3nt: TGTGCCAGCAGCTCACCCGTCCCCGTGGGGGCGACCCTCCACTTT; CDR3aa: CASSSPVPVGATLHF
v_gene: TRBV2; d_gene: .; abundance: .; j_gene: TRBJ2-3; CDR3nt: TGTGCCAGCAAGGCGGCGACTAGCACAGATACGCAGTATTTT; CDR3aa: CASKAATSTDTQYF
v_gene: TRBV11-3; d_gene: .; abundance: .; j_gene: TRBJ2-2; CDR3nt: TGTGCCAGCAGCTTAGTGGCGGGCACCGGGGAGCTGTTTTTT; CDR3aa: CASSLVAGTGELFF
v_gene: TRBV5-1; d_gene: .; abundance: .; j_gene: TRBJ1-2; CDR3nt: TGCGCCAGCAGCCTAAATCCCGGGTACTATGGCTACACCTTC; CDR3aa: CASSLNPGYYGYTF
v_gene: TRBV5-1; d_gene: .; abundance: .; j_gene: TRBJ1-1; CDR3nt: TGCGCCAGCAGCTCGACTCAAGGAGCTTTCTTT; CDR3aa: CASSSTQGAFF
v_gene: TRBV5-1; d_gene: .; abundance: .; j_gene: TRBJ1-2; CDR3nt: TGCGCCAGCAGCTTGGCAGGGCCCCGGGGGGATTATGGCTACACCTTC; CDR3aa: CASSLAGPRGDYGYTF
v_gene: TRBV5-1; d_gene: .; abundance: .; j_gene: TRBJ1-1; CDR3nt: TGCGCCAGCAGCGATACAGGGTCGTTTACTGAAGCTTTCTTT; CDR3aa: CASSDTGSFTEAFF
v_gene: TRBV14; d_gene: .; abundance: .; j_gene: TRBJ1-4; CDR3nt: TGTGCCAGCAGCCAAGGATCCAGGGCCGATGAAAAACTGTTTTTT; CDR3aa: CASSQGSRADEKLFF
v_gene: TRBV3-1/TRBV3-2; d_gene: TRBD2; abundance: once; j_gene: TRBJ2-3; CDR3nt: TGTGCCAGCAGCTTCCTAGCGGGGGGCGGCACAGATACGCAGTATTTT; CDR3aa: CASSFLAGGGTDTQYF
v_gene: TRBV6-2/TRBV6-3; d_gene: .; abundance: .; j_gene: TRBJ2-7; CDR3nt: TGTGCCAGCAGTTACTCCAGTACATCCTACGAGCAGTACTTC; CDR3aa: CASSYSSTSYEQYF
v_gene: TRBV2; d_gene: .; abundance: .; j_gene: TRBJ1-6; CDR3nt: TGTGCCAGCAGTCAGTTACCCTATAATTCACCCCTCCACTTT; CDR3aa: CASSQLPYNSPLHF
v_gene: TRBV5-4; d_gene: .; abundance: .; j_gene: TRBJ1-1; CDR3nt: TGTGCCAGCAACCCAGGGGCGGGTACTGAAGCTTTCTTT; CDR3aa: CASNPGAGTEAFF
v_gene: TRBV24-1; d_gene: TRBD2; abundance: .; j_gene: TRBJ2-3; CDR3nt: TGTGCCACCAGTGATTTCGGGCTAGCGGTTAGCACAGATACGCAGTATTTT; CDR3aa: CATSDFGLAVSTDTQYF
v_gene: TRBV2; d_gene: TRBD1; abundance: .; j_gene: TRBJ2-5; CDR3nt: TGTGCCAGCAGGAAGGACAGGGGGCCAGAGACCCAGTACTTC; CDR3aa: CASRKDRGPETQYF
v_gene: TRBV10-2; d_gene: TRBD1; abundance: .; j_gene: TRBJ2-1; CDR3nt: TGCGCCAGCAGTGAATCCAGGGGGCGCAATGAGCAGTTCTTC; CDR3aa: CASSESRGRNEQFF
v_gene: TRBV2; d_gene: .; abundance: few; j_gene: TRBJ2-7; CDR3nt: TGTGCCAGCAGTGCCCGGCTGCAGGGAGGTCCTTACGAGCAGTACTTC; CDR3aa: CASSARLQGGPYEQYF
v_gene: TRBV7-3; d_gene: .; abundance: .; j_gene: TRBJ2-1; CDR3nt: TGTGCCAGCAGCCCCGGGAATTACAATGAGCAGTTCTTC; CDR3aa: CASSPGNYNEQFF
v_gene: TRBV5-8; d_gene: TRBD1; abundance: once; j_gene: TRBJ1-2; CDR3nt: TGTGCCAGCAGCCGTGGGACAGAGAACTATGGCTACACCTTC; CDR3aa: CASSRGTENYGYTF
v_gene: TRBV19; d_gene: TRBD2; abundance: few; j_gene: TRBJ2-2; CDR3nt: TGTGCCAGTAGTTTACTAGCGGGGACGACCGGGGAGCTGTTTTTT; CDR3aa: CASSLLAGTTGELFF
v_gene: TRBV30; d_gene: TRBD1; abundance: .; j_gene: TRBJ1-1; CDR3nt: TGTGCCTGGAGTGGGGGACAGGGCGGTACGGACACTGAAGCTTTCTTT; CDR3aa: CAWSGGQGGTDTEAFF
v_gene: TRBV23-1; d_gene: TRBD2; abundance: .; j_gene: TRBJ2-3; CDR3nt: TGCGCCAGCAGTCGCTCCCCCGCGGGGGCAGATACGCAGTATTTT; CDR3aa: CASSRSPAGADTQYF
v_gene: TRBV6-5; d_gene: TRBD2; abundance: once; j_gene: TRBJ2-7; CDR3nt: TGTGCCAGCACCCTAGAGCGGGGGCCCCCCTACGAGCAGTACTTC; CDR3aa: CASTLERGPPYEQYF
v_gene: TRBV10-3; d_gene: .; abundance: few; j_gene: TRBJ1-5; CDR3nt: TGTGCCATCAGTGAGCGCGGGGGGGCACGGGATAAGCCCCAGCATTTT; CDR3aa: CAISERGGARDKPQHF
v_gene: TRBV5-4; d_gene: TRBD1; abundance: .; j_gene: TRBJ2-7; CDR3nt: TGTGCCAGCAGCTTCGATACCGGGACAGGGGGGCAGTACTTC; CDR3aa: CASSFDTGTGGQYF
v_gene: TRBV5-5; d_gene: TRBD1; abundance: few; j_gene: TRBJ1-2; CDR3nt: TGTGCCAGCAGCTTGGCCAGGGGGACCCTCCTAAACTATGGCTACACCTTC; CDR3aa: CASSLARGTLLNYGYTF
v_gene: TRBV5-4; d_gene: TRBD1; abundance: .; j_gene: TRBJ2-6; CDR3nt: TGTGCCAGCAGTTCCCAGGGGGCGTCTGGGGCCAACGTCCTGACTTTC; CDR3aa: CASSSQGASGANVLTF
v_gene: TRBV6-1; d_gene: TRBD1; abundance: once; j_gene: TRBJ1-4; CDR3nt: TGTGCCAGCAGTGAAGGCATAGGGGGCTTCGCAACTAATGAAAAACTGTTTTTT; CDR3aa: CASSEGIGGFATNEKLFF
v_gene: TRBV5-6; d_gene: TRBD1; abundance: .; j_gene: TRBJ1-6; CDR3nt: TGTGCCAGCAGCCTAGGACAGGGGGCTAGTTCACCCCTCCACTTT; CDR3aa: CASSLGQGASSPLHF